Included here is one TCR beta chain sequence, with context. Its antigen is not identified. This entry comes from a study of cytomegalovirus exposure and HLA in healthy donors. Study conclusions and caveats: A later analysis associated approximately 17,000 TCR beta sequences with HLA alleles at a 0.05 false discovery rate. Associated with cytomegalovirus, according to the listing, were fewer than 200 TCR beta chains. Compared with the roughly 700-donor mean, an Asian-associated ancestry cluster reportedly had fewer N-insertions, according to a later analysis.

It was with 60 Vbeta and 13 Jbeta primers that the PCR ran. Data came from immunoSEQ multiplex PCR; TCRdb stores just in-frame clones and leaves some out. The sample lists some 150,000 clones, around 60% seen once, with approximately 7% in the top ten. With 3 bases clipped from V and 6 bases from J, the junction kept 4 bases outside the gene matches. CDR3 length: 13 amino acids. Germline V lookup: CDR1 GTSNPN, CDR2 SVGIG (reference sequence). The sample comprised PBMCs. The clonotype comes from a woman aged 60 to 75 in good health and CMV-seropositive. The chain joins TRBV30 to TRBJ2-2, with 7 bases lining up with TRBD2. Here the CDR3 reads CAWRNGGSGELFF. CDR3 DNA: TGTGCCTGGAGAAACGGGGGGTCCGGGGAGCTGTTTTTT.